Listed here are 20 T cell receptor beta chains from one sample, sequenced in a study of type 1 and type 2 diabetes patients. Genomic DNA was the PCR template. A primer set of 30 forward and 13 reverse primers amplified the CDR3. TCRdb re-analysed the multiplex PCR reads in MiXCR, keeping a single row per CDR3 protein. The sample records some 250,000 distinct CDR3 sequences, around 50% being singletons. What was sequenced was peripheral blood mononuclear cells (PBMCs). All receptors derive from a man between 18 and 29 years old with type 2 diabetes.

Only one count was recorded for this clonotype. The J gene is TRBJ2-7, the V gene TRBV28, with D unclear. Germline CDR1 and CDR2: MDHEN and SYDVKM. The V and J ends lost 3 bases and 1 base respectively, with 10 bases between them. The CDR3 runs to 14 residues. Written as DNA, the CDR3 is TGTGCCAGCAGTTTGGAACTTATATCCTACGAGCAGTACTTC. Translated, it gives CASSLELISYEQYF.

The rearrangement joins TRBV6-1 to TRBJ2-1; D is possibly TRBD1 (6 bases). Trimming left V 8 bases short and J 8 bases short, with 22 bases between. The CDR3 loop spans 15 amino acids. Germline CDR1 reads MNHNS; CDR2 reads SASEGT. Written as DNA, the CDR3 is TGTGCCAGCGCAACACTCGCAGGGGCTGAGGATGAGCAGTTCTTC. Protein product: CASATLAGAEDEQFF.

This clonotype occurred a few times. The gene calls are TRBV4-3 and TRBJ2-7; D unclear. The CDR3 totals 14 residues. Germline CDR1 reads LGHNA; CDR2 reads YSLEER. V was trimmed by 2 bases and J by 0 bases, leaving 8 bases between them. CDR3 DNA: TGCGCCAGCAGCCAATTTAGTGGCTCCTACGAGCAGTACTTC. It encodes CASSQFSGSYEQYF.

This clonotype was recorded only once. CDR3 region: CASSLLRGGYEQYF. The CDR3 region has the DNA TGTGCCAGCAGTTTATTGCGGGGGGGCTACGAGCAGTACTTC. The chain employs TRBV28 and TRBJ2-7; TRBD2 agrees at 9 bases. Per the germline V gene, CDR1 is MDHEN and CDR2 is SYDVKM. Germline trimming cut 1 base from V and 3 bases from J; bases unmatched to any gene: 1. The CDR3 runs to 14 residues.

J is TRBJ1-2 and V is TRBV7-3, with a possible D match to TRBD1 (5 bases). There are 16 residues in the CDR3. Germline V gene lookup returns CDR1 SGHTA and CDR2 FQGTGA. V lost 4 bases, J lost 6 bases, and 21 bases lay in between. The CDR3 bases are TGTGCCAGCAGCTCAAGCCGGACACGGGGAGATGATGGCTACACCTTC. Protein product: CASSSSRTRGDDGYTF.

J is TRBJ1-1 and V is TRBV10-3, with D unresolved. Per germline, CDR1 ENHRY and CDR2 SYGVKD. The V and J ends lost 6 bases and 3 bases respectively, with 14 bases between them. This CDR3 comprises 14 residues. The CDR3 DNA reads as TGTGCCATCAGCCCGGGGAGGGCTGACACTGAAGCTTTCTTT. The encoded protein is CAISPGRADTEAFF.

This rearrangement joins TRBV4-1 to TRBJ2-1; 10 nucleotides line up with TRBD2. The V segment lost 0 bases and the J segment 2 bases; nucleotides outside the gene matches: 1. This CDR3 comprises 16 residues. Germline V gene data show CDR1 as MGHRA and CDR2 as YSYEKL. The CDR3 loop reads CASSQDGLAAYNEQFF. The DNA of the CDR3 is TGCGCCAGCAGCCAAGACGGACTAGCGGCCTACAATGAGCAGTTCTTC.

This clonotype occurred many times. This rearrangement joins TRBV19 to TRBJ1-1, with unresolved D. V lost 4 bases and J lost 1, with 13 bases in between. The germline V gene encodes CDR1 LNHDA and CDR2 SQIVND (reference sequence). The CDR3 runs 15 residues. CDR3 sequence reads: CASSTGRRQNTEAFF. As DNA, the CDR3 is TGTGCCAGTAGTACCGGGAGGCGGCAGAACACTGAAGCTTTCTTT.

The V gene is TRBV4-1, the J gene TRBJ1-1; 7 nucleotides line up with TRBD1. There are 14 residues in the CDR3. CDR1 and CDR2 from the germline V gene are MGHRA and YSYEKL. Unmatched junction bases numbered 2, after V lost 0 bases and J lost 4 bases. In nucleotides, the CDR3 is TGCGCCAGCAGCCAAGACAGGGGGTCCACTGAAGCTTTCTTT. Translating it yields CASSQDRGSTEAFF.

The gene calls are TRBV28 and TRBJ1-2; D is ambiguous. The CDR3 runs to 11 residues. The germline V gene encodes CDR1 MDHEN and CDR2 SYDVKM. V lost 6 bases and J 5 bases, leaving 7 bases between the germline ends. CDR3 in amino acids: CASSPMYGYTF. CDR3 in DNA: TGTGCCAGCAGCCCCATGTATGGCTACACCTTC.

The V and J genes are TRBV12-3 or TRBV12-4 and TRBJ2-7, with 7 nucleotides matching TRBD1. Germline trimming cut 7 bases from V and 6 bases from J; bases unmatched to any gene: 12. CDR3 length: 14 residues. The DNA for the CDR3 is TGTGCCAGCACCCCGGACAGGAGCCGGGGCGAGCAGTACTTC. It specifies CASTPDRSRGEQYF.

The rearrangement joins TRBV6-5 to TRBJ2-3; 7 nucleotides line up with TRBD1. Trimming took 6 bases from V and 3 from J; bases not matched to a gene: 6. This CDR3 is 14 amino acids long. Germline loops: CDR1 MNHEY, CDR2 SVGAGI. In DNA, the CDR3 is TGTGCCAGCAGCCAAACAGGGGAGACAGATACGCAGTATTTT. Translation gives CASSQTGETDTQYF.

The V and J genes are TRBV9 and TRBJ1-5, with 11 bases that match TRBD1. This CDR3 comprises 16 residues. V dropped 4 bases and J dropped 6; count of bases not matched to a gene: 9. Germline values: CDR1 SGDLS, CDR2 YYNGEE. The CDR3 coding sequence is TGTGCCAGCAGCCAAGGGGGACAGGGGGTAGGTCAGCCCCAGCATTTT. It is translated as CASSQGGQGVGQPQHF.

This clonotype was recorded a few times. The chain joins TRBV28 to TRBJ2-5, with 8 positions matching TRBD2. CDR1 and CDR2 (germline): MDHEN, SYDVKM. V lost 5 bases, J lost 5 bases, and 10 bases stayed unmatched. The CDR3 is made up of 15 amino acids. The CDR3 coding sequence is TGTGCCAGCAGTACCCGTCAAGGCGGGAGGGAGACCCAGTACTTC. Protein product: CASSTRQGGRETQYF. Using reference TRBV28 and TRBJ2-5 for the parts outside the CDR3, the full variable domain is DVKVTQSSRYLVKRTGEKVFLECVQDMDHENMFWYRQDPGLGLRLIYFSYDVKMKEKGDIPEGYSVSREKKERFSLILESASTNQTSMYLCASSTRQGGRETQYFGPGTRLLVL.

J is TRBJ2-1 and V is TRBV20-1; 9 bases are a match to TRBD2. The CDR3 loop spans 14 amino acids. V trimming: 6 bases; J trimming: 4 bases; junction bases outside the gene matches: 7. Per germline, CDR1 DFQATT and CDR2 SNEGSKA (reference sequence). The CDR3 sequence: CSATLAGLYNEQFF. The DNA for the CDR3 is TGCAGTGCCACTCTAGCGGGATTATACAATGAGCAGTTCTTC.

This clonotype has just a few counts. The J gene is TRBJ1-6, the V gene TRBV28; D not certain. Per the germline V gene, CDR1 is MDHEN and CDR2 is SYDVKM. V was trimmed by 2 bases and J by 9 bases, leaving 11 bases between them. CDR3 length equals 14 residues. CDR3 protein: CASSLREFSSPLHF. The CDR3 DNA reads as TGTGCCAGCAGTTTACGGGAATTTAGTTCACCCCTCCACTTT.

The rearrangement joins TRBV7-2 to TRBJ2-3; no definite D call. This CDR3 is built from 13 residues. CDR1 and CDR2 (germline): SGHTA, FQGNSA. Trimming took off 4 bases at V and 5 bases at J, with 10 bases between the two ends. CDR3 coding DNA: TGTGCCAGCAGCTCACTATGGGGAGATACGCAGTATTTT. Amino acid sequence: CASSSLWGDTQYF.

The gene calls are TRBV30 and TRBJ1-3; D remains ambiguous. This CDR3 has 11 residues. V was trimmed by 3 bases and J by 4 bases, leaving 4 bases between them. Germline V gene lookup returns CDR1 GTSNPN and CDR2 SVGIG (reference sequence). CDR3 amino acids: CAWRRGNTIYF. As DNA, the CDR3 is TGTGCCTGGAGACGGGGAAACACCATATATTTT.

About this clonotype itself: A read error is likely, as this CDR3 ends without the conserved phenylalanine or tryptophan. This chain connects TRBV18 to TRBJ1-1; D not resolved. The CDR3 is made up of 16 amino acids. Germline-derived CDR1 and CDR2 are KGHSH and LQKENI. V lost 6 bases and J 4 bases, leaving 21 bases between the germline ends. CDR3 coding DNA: TGTGCCAGCTCCCGAACAAGTGATGGGCCAGGCACTGAAGCTTTCTAT. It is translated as CASSRTSDGPGTEAFY.

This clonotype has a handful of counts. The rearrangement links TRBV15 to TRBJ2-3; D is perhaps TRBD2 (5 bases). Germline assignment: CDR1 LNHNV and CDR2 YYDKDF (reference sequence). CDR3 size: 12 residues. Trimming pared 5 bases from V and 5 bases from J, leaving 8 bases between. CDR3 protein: CATSWELDTQYF. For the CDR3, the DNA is TGTGCCACCAGCTGGGAGCTAGATACGCAGTATTTT.